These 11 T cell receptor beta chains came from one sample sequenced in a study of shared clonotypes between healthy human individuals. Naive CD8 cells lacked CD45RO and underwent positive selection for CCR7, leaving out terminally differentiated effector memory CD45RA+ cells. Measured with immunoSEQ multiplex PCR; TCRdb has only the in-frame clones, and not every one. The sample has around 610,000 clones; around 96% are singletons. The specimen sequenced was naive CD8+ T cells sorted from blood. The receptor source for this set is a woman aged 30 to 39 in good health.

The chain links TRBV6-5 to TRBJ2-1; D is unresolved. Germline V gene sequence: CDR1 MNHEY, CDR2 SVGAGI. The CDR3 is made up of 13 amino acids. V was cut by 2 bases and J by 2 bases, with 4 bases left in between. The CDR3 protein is CASSYGPYNEQFF. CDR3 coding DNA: TGTGCCAGCAGTTACGGTCCCTACAATGAGCAGTTCTTC.

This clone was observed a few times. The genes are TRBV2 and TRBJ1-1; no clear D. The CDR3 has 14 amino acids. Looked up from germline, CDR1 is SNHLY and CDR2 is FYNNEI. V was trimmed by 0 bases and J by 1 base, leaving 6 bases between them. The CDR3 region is CASSEATKNTEAFF. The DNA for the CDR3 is TGTGCCAGCAGTGAAGCTACAAAGAACACTGAAGCTTTCTTT.

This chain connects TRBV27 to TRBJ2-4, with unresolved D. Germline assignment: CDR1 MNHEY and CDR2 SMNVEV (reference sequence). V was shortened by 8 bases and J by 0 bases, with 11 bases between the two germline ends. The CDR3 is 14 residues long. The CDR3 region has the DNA TGTGCCAGCTGGACCAAGCTAGCCAAAAACATTCAGTACTTC. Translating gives CASWTKLAKNIQYF.

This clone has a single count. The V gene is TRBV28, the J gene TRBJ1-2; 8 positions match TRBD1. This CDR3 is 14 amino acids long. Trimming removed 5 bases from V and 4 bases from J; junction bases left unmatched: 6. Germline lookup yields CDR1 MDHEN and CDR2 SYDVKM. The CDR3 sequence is CASSPLDRAYGYTF. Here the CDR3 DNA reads TGTGCCAGCAGTCCTCTGGACAGGGCCTATGGCTACACCTTC.

The CDR3 sequence: CASITRSGIYNEQFF. The DNA for the CDR3 is TGCGCCAGCATCACGAGGAGCGGCATCTACAATGAGCAGTTCTTC. J is TRBJ2-1 and V is TRBV10-2, with a tentative D call TRBD2 (5 bases). Trimming left V 7 bases short and J 3 bases short, with 16 bases between. CDR1 is WSHSY, CDR2 SAAADI, per germline. This CDR3 has 15 amino acids.

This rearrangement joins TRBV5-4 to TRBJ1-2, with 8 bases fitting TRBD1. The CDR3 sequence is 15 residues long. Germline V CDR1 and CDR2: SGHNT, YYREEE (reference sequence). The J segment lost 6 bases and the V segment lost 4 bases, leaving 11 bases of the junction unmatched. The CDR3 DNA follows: TGTGCCAGCAGCCTTGGGGGACAGGTTAGCGATGGCTACACCTTC. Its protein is CASSLGGQVSDGYTF.

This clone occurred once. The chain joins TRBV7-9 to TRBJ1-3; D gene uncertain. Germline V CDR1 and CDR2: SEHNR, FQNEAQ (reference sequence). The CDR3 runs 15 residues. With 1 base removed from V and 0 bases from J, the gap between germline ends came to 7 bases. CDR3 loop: CASSLVRSSGNTIYF. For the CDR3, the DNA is TGTGCCAGCAGCTTAGTCCGAAGCTCTGGAAACACCATATATTTT.

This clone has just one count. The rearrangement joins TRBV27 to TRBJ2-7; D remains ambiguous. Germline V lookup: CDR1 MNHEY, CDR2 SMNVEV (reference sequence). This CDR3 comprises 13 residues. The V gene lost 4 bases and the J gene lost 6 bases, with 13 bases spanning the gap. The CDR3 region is CASSSATPLEQYF. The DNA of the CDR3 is TGTGCCAGCAGTTCCGCGACTCCCCTCGAGCAGTACTTC.

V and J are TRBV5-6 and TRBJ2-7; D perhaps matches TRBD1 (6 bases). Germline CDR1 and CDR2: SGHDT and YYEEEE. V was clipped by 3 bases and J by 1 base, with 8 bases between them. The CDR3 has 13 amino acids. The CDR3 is CASSSDRSYEQYF. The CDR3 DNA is TGTGCCAGCAGCTCGGACAGATCCTACGAGCAGTACTTC.

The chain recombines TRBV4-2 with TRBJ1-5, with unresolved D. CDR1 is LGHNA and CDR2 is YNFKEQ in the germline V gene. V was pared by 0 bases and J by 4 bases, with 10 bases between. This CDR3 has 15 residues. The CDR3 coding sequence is TGTGCCAGCAGCCAAGATCTGGCAGATAATCAGCCCCAGCATTTT. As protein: CASSQDLADNQPQHF.

The CDR3 nucleotides read TGTGCCAGCAGTTTCCAAGCGGGAGTACTAAATGAGCAGTTCTTC. Its protein is CASSFQAGVLNEQFF. The chain links TRBV28 to TRBJ2-1, with 8 positions matching TRBD2. The germline V gene encodes CDR1 MDHEN and CDR2 SYDVKM. This CDR3 region has 15 residues. J lost 7 bases, V lost 3 bases, and 8 bases had no gene match.